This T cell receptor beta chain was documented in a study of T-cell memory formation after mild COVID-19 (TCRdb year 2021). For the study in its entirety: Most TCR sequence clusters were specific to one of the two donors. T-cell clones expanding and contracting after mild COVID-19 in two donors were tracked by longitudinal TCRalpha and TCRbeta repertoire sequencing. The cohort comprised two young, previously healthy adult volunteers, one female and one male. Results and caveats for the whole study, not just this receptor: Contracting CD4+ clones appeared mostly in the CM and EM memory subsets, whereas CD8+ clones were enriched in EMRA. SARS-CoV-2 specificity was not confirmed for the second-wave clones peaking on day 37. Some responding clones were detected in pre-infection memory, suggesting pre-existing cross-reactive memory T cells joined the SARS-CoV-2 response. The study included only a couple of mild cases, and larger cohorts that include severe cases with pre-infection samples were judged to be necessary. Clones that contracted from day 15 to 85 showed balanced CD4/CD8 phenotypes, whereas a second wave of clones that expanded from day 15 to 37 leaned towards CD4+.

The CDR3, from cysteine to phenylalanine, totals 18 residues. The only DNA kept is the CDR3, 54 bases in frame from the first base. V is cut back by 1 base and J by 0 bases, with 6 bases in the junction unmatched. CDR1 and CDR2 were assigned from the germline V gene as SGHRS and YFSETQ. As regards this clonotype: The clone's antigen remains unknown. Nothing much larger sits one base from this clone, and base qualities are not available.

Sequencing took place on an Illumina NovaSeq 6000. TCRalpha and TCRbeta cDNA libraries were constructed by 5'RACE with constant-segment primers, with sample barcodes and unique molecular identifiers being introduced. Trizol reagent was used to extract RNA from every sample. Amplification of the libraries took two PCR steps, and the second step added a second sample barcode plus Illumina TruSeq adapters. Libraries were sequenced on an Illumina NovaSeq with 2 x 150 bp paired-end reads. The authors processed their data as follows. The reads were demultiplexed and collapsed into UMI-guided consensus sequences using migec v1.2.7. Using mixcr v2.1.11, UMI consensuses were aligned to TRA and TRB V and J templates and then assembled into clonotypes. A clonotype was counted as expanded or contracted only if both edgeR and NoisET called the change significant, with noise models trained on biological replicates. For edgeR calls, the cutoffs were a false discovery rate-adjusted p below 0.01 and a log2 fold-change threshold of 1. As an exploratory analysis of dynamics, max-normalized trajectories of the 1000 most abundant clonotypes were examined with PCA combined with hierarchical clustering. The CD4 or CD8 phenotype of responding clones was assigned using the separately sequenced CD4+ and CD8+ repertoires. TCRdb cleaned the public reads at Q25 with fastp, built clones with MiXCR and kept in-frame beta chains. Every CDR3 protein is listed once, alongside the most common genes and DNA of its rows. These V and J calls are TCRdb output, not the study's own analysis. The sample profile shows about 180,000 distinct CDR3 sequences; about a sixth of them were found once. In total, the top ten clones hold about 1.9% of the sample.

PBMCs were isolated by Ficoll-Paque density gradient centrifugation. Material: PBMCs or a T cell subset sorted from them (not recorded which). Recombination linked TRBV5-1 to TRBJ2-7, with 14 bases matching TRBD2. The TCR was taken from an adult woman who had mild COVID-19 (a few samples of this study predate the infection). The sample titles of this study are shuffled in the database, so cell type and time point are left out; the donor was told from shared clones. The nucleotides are TGCGCCAGCAGCTTGCAGATGGGGACTAGCGGGGGCTCCTACGAGCAGTACTTC. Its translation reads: CASSLQMGTSGGSYEQYF.